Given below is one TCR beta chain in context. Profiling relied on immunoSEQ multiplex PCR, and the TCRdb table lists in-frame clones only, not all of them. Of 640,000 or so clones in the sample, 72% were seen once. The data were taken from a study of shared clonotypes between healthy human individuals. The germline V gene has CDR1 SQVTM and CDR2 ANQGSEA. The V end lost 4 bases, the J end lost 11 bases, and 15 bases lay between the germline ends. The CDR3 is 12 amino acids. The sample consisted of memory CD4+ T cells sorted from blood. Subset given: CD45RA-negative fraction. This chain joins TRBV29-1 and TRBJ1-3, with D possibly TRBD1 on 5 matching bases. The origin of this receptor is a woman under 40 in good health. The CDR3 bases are TGCAGCGTTGTTTGGCCAGGAGGGGCCATATATTTT. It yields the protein CSVVWPGGAIYF.